The TCR beta chain described here comes from a study of human T cells and chemical hapten exposure. Study as a whole: Sensitization was performed using 2% DPC on an approximately 2 cm by approximately 2 cm upper inner arm skin site.

Individual cDNA molecules had unique molecular identifiers attached to them by the library. Authors' analysis steps: Individual samples carried between roughly 23,224 and 700,000 TCRs, with around 96,000 as the median. Via MiXCR, TCRdb re-called the RACE reads, giving one row per CDR3 protein. These V and J calls are TCRdb output, not the study's own analysis. The repertoire includes fewer than 100,000 distinct CDR3 sequences, roughly 11% of them detected once, and roughly 1% sits in the top ten. This clonotype was detected ten times or more. Time point given: patch test 3, about 24 weeks after DPC sensitization. Treatment given: therapeutic diphenylcyclopropenone sensitization with weekly scalp DPC. Researchers sampled blood before each patch test went on. Material: whole blood, obtained in connection with sensitization to the hapten diphenylcyclopropenone (DPC). The sequence was obtained from a woman aged 25 to 39 with alopecia areata. Some clones in this sample may be carry-over from other donors' samples.

CDR3 bases: TGTGCCAGCAGTTCCTCGACAGGCCAGCCCCAGCATTTT. As protein: CASSSSTGQPQHF. The chain employs TRBV12-3 or TRBV12-4 and TRBJ1-5, with a tentative D call TRBD1 (6 bases). Between the trimmed V and J ends, which lost 4 bases and 7 bases, there was a span of 11 bases. The CDR3 is made up of 13 amino acids.